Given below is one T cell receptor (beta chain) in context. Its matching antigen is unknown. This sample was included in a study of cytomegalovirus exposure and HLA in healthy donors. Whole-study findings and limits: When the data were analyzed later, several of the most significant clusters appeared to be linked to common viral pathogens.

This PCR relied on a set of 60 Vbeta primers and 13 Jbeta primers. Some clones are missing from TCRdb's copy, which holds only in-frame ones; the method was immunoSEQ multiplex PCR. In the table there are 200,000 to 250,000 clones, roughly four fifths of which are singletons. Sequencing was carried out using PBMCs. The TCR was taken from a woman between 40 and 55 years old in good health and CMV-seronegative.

CDR3 amino acids: CASSWGDRVVDGYTF. The DNA of the CDR3 is TGTGCCAGCAGTTGGGGTGACAGGGTGGTCGATGGCTACACCTTC. The V and J genes are TRBV28 and TRBJ1-2; 7 nucleotides match TRBD1. Per the germline V gene, CDR1 is MDHEN and CDR2 is SYDVKM. The trim removed 4 bases at V and 6 bases at J, leaving 11 bases unmatched. The CDR3 has 15 residues.